Sequencing of this T cell receptor beta chain was carried out in a study of Graves' ophthalmopathy and Graves' hyperthyroidism. From RNA, the CDR3 regions of TCR beta chains were amplified and sequenced. An initial RT-PCR round employing HTBI primers preceded a second-round multiplex PCR. TCRdb ran MiXCR on the multiplex PCR reads and lists one entry per CDR3 protein. The sample consists of about 700,000 distinct CDR3 sequences, 40% of them appearing once. Germline CDR1 and CDR2: MGHDK and SYGVNS. Trimming cost V 5 bases and J 6 bases, with 7 bases left between them. The CDR3 consists of 12 residues. This sequence originates from an adult man with Graves' ophthalmopathy. The chain is built from TRBV25-1 and TRBJ2-2; D not certain. Sequenced input: peripheral blood. The CDR3 loop is CASSFQSGELFF. The CDR3 DNA is TGTGCCAGCAGTTTCCAGTCCGGGGAGCTGTTTTTT.